Below, 26 T cell receptor beta chains from the same sample are listed, as sequenced in a study of T cell responses to AZD1222 COVID-19 vaccine. Only in-frame clones appear in the TCRdb table, and some are missing; sequencing was by immunoSEQ multiplex PCR. This table has 60,000 to 100,000 clones, 87% appearing once. The source was peripheral blood, collected on day 0 of AZD1222 vaccination. The receptors shown here come from an adult in good health.

The rearrangement uses TRBV6-5 and TRBJ2-7; tentatively, D is TRBD1 or TRBD2 (6 bases each). V dropped 5 bases and J dropped 2 bases, with 13 bases sitting between them. The germline V gene has CDR1 MNHEY and CDR2 SVGAGI. This CDR3 region has 14 residues. DNA of the CDR3: TGTGCCAGCAGTAGGGCGGGACAAGCCTACGAGCAGTACTTC. It translates to CASSRAGQAYEQYF.

The chain recombines TRBV4-1 with TRBJ2-4; D gene ambiguous. Between the trimmed V and J ends, which lost 0 bases and 3 bases, there was a span of 6 bases. The CDR3 contains 14 residues. Germline V lookup: CDR1 MGHRA, CDR2 YSYEKL. In DNA form, the CDR3 reads TGCGCCAGCAGCCAAGACGGATTCAAAAACATTCAGTACTTC. This sequence encodes CASSQDGFKNIQYF.

This clone was counted a few times. The rearrangement joins TRBV6-6 to TRBJ1-6; D gene uncertain. Trimming stripped 4 bases from V and 5 bases from J, with 6 bases between. CDR3 length: 13 amino acids. Germline loops: CDR1 MNHNY, CDR2 SVGAGI (reference sequence). This chain's CDR3 is CASSLSHNSPLHF. The CDR3 DNA is TGTGCCAGCAGTTTGAGTCATAATTCACCCCTCCACTTT.

The chain carries TRBV25-1 and TRBJ2-1, with a tentative D call TRBD2 (6 bases). The length of the CDR3 is 15 residues. Trimming took off 7 bases at V and 3 bases at J, with 16 bases between the two ends. Germline-derived CDR1 and CDR2 are MGHDK and SYGVNS. The CDR3 spells CASTGSGRIYNEQFF. DNA for the CDR3: TGTGCCAGCACGGGTAGCGGTAGAATCTACAATGAGCAGTTCTTC.

The chain employs TRBV19 and TRBJ1-4; the match to TRBD1 covers 8 bases. This CDR3 comprises 14 residues. Germline CDR1 and CDR2: LNHDA and SQIVND (reference sequence). J lost 5 bases, V lost 8 bases, and 7 bases had no gene match. The chain's CDR3 is CASLSGQGNEKLFF. The CDR3 DNA follows: TGTGCCAGTCTCAGCGGACAGGGAAATGAAAAACTGTTTTTT.

The V call is TRBV4-3, the J call TRBJ1-2, with D maybe TRBD1 (6 bases). V lost 7 bases and J 5 bases, leaving 17 bases between the germline ends. Germline V gene lookup returns CDR1 LGHNA and CDR2 YSLEER. CDR3 size: 14 residues. The DNA of the CDR3 is TGCGCCAGCACCATCTCCAGGACAGCGTATGGCTACACCTTC. Translated, it gives CASTISRTAYGYTF.

This chain joins TRBV19 and TRBJ2-5; 8 bases agree with TRBD2. Germline V gene data show CDR1 as LNHDA and CDR2 as SQIVND (reference sequence). Trimming cost V 3 bases and J 9 bases; bases outside gene matches: 15. This CDR3 is 16 amino acids long. The CDR3 spells CASSMTTGTRASAQYF. In DNA, the CDR3 is TGTGCCAGTAGTATGACTACCGGGACTAGGGCGTCGGCCCAGTACTTC.

This chain uses TRBV7-3 with TRBJ2-2, with 8 bases fitting TRBD1. The V gene's germline CDR1 is SGHTA and CDR2 FQGTGA. V shed 5 bases and J 6 bases; nucleotides not matched to a gene: 5. The CDR3 runs 14 residues. CDR3 amino acids: CASSPRQGPGELFF. The CDR3 DNA is TGTGCCAGCAGCCCACGACAGGGGCCCGGGGAGCTGTTTTTT. The variable domain in full, completed from reference TRBV7-3 and TRBJ2-2, reads GAGVSQTPSNKVTEKGKYVELRCDPISGHTALYWYRQSLGQGPEFLIYFQGTGAADDSGLPNDRFFAVRPEGSVSTLKIQRTERGDSAVYLCASSPRQGPGELFFGEGSRLTVL.

The genes are TRBV7-9 and TRBJ2-4, with a possible D match to TRBD2 (6 bases). Germline V gene data show CDR1 as SEHNR and CDR2 as FQNEAQ (reference sequence). The V and J ends lost 5 bases and 8 bases respectively, with 16 bases between them. The CDR3 loop spans 14 amino acids. The CDR3 loop reads CASSRGGPDYIQYF. The CDR3 DNA reads TGTGCCAGCAGCCGAGGAGGGCCGGATTACATTCAGTACTTC.

The chain combines TRBV30 with TRBJ2-5; TRBD1 matches at 10 bases. Germline V gives CDR1 GTSNPN, CDR2 SVGIG (reference sequence). The junction had 10 bases not matched to a gene; V was cut back by 2 bases and J by 4 bases. The CDR3 covers 16 residues. The CDR3 DNA follows: TGTGCCTGGAGTCCGGGACAGGGGTCCTCGGGAGAGACCCAGTACTTC. Its protein is CAWSPGQGSSGETQYF.

The rearrangement uses TRBV18 and TRBJ1-4, with 8 bases that match TRBD1. CDR3 length: 15 residues. V trimming: 6 bases; J trimming: 4 bases; junction bases outside the gene matches: 7. Germline values: CDR1 KGHSH, CDR2 LQKENI. The DNA of the CDR3 is TGTGCCAGCTCGGATACAGGGGGACTTAATGAAAAACTGTTTTTT. Its protein is CASSDTGGLNEKLFF.

The rearrangement links TRBV5-1 to TRBJ1-4; D is undetermined. The CDR3 extends over 12 amino acids. Germline assignment: CDR1 SGHRS and CDR2 YFSETQ. Trimming removed 5 bases from V and 0 bases from J, with 2 bases in between. CDR3 residues: CASSTTNEKLFF. The DNA for the CDR3 is TGCGCCAGCAGTACAACTAATGAAAAACTGTTTTTT.

V usage is TRBV7-9 and J usage is TRBJ1-2, with D unclear. V shed 5 bases and J shed 2 bases, with 9 bases lying between them. From germline, CDR1 is SEHNR and CDR2 FQNEAQ (reference sequence). The CDR3 has 13 residues. Here the CDR3 reads CASSPRENYGYTF. In DNA, the CDR3 is TGTGCCAGCAGCCCTAGGGAGAACTATGGCTACACCTTC.

This rearrangement joins TRBV6-5 to TRBJ1-2; 7 bases agree with TRBD1. In germline, CDR1 is MNHEY, CDR2 SVGAGI. After removal of 6 bases from V and 2 bases from J, the junction contained 9 bases not matched to a gene. This CDR3 has 15 amino acids. CDR3 DNA sequence: TGTGCCAGCAGGCTGACAGGGAACGAAAACTATGGCTACACCTTC. Amino acids: CASRLTGNENYGYTF.

The chain joins TRBV2 to TRBJ1-5, with D perhaps matching TRBD1 (5 bases). The CDR3 contains 16 residues. V lost 8 bases and J 1 base, leaving 18 bases between the germline ends. The germline gives CDR1 SNHLY, CDR2 FYNNEI. The CDR3 nucleotides are TGTGCCAGCTCACCCCAGGGCGGGAGGAGCAATCAGCCCCAGCATTTT. Translated, it gives CASSPQGGRSNQPQHF.

In its sample, this clone was seen a few times. CDR3 protein: CASSYSTHRQNTEAFF. The CDR3 nucleotides read TGTGCCAGCAGTTACTCGACGCACAGGCAGAACACTGAAGCTTTCTTT. The chain carries TRBV6-5 and TRBJ1-1; possible D gene TRBD1, 5 bases. Trimming stripped 0 bases from V and 1 base from J, with 12 bases between. CDR1 is MNHEY and CDR2 is SVGAGI in the germline V gene. The length of the CDR3 is 16 residues.

This clone showed up just a few times. This chain links TRBV10-2 with TRBJ2-7, with 7 bases matching TRBD1. Germline values: CDR1 WSHSY, CDR2 SAAADI. V lost 6 bases, J lost 5 bases, and 10 bases stayed unmatched. CDR3 length: 14 amino acids. This CDR3 reads CASSKGTEAHEQYF. The CDR3 bases are TGCGCCAGCAGCAAAGGGACAGAAGCCCACGAGCAGTACTTC.

The rearrangement joins TRBV20-1 to TRBJ2-2; D not certain. Germline lookup yields CDR1 DFQATT and CDR2 SNEGSKA (reference sequence). This CDR3 contains 15 residues. Trimming removed 3 bases at V and 0 bases at J, with 11 bases between. This CDR3 is CSASSDVANTGELFF. In DNA form, the CDR3 reads TGCAGTGCTAGTTCGGACGTTGCGAACACCGGGGAGCTGTTTTTT.

This chain connects TRBV18 to TRBJ1-1; D is perhaps TRBD1 (6 bases). Looked up from germline, CDR1 is KGHSH and CDR2 is LQKENI. Trimming stripped 3 bases from V and 3 bases from J, with 11 bases between. The CDR3 has 14 residues. The DNA for the CDR3 is TGTGCCAGCTCACCGAACACAGGGTACACTGAAGCTTTCTTT. Translated, it gives CASSPNTGYTEAFF.

This clone is a singleton in its sample. This chain connects TRBV7-8 to TRBJ1-5, with a possible D match to TRBD1 (5 bases). Trimming stripped 2 bases from V and 5 bases from J, with 10 bases between. CDR1 and CDR2 from the germline V gene are SGHVS and FQNEAQ. The CDR3 contains 14 residues. The CDR3 protein is CASSLNWGDQPQHF. DNA of the CDR3: TGTGCCAGCAGCTTAAATTGGGGGGATCAGCCCCAGCATTTT.

The chain is built from TRBV18 and TRBJ2-3; D gene uncertain. The germline CDR1 and CDR2 sequences are KGHSH and LQKENI. The CDR3 runs 11 residues. With 5 bases removed from V and 4 bases from J, the gap between germline ends came to 4 bases. The CDR3 coding sequence is TGTGCCAGCTCATCCTCAGATACGCAGTATTTT. Its protein is CASSSSDTQYF.

This chain uses TRBV28 with TRBJ1-2; a weak D match, TRBD1 (6 bases). Trimming shortened V by 3 bases and J by 1 base, and 9 bases separated the two germline ends. Germline V gene lookup returns CDR1 MDHEN and CDR2 SYDVKM. The CDR3 extends over 14 amino acids. CDR3 in amino acids: CASSFRGRNYGYTF. CDR3 coding DNA: TGTGCCAGCAGTTTCCGGGGGCGTAACTATGGCTACACCTTC.

This clone has a single count. The chain joins TRBV12-5 to TRBJ2-7, with 8 bases identical to TRBD1. The CDR3 covers 14 residues. Germline V gene sequence: CDR1 LGHNT, CDR2 FRNRAP. V lost 5 bases, J lost 0 bases, and 3 bases stayed unmatched. The CDR3 DNA reads as TGTGCTAGTGGTACGGGACAGGACTCCTACGAGCAGTACTTC. Translated, it gives CASGTGQDSYEQYF.

V is TRBV4-3 and J is TRBJ1-1; possible D gene TRBD1, 5 bases. Germline loops: CDR1 LGHNA, CDR2 YSLEER. The CDR3 runs to 15 residues. V was shortened by 4 bases and J by 2 bases, with 14 bases between the two germline ends. CDR3 DNA sequence: TGCGCCAGCAGCCCCGTCCCACAGGAAAACACTGAAGCTTTCTTT. Protein: CASSPVPQENTEAFF.

This chain uses TRBV19 with TRBJ1-2; D ambiguous. Germline CDR1 and CDR2: LNHDA and SQIVND (reference sequence). The CDR3 covers 13 residues. In DNA form, the CDR3 reads TGTGCATCCAGGAGGCAGGATAACTATGGCTACACCTTC. Its protein product is CASRRQDNYGYTF. The full variable domain, completed using reference TRBV19 and TRBJ1-2, is DGGITQSPKYLFRKEGQNVTLSCEQNLNHDAMYWYRQDPGQGLRLIYYSQIVNDFQKGDIAEGYSVSREKKESFPLTVTSAQKNPTAFYLCASRRQDNYGYTFGSGTRLTVV.

The gene calls are TRBV10-3 and TRBJ1-4; a weak D match, TRBD1 (5 bases). CDR3 length equals 15 residues. Germline lookup yields CDR1 ENHRY and CDR2 SYGVKD. V lost 0 bases and J 7 bases, leaving 12 bases between the germline ends. The CDR3 is CAISESRQGGEKLFF. The CDR3 coding sequence is TGTGCCATCAGTGAGTCGCGGCAGGGAGGTGAAAAACTGTTTTTT.